This T cell receptor (beta chain) originates from a study of neurological immune-mediated disorders. Specified time point: longitudinal time-point 2. It was by 5'RACE with 10-nucleotide random UMIs that the cDNA was made. TCRdb reanalysed the 5' RACE reads using MiXCR and keeps one entry per CDR3 protein. This sample has 65,000 to 85,000 distinct CDR3 sequences, with 5.5% to 6.5% found just once. This clonotype was counted ten times or more. Germline-derived CDR1 and CDR2 are DFQATT and SNEGSKA (reference sequence). The V and J ends lost 4 bases and 0 bases respectively, with 11 bases between them. The CDR3 covers 14 residues.

Sequencing was performed on PBMCs. The genes are TRBV20-1 and TRBJ2-3; TRBD1 is a possible D gene (6 bases). The sequence was obtained from an older woman with multiple sclerosis. The CDR3 bases are TGCAGTGCTACACGGACAGCCAGCACAGATACGCAGTATTTT. The encoded protein is CSATRTASTDTQYF.